These 5 T cell receptor beta chains were all obtained from the same sample, sequenced in a study of T cells after yellow fever vaccination. TCRdb analysed the 5' RACE reads with MiXCR anew, one entry per CDR3 protein. Of some 550,000 distinct CDR3 sequences in the sample, around 21% are singletons; the top ten hold over 11%. Here the sequenced sample was PBMCs, taken 15 days after the yellow fever booster vaccination. These receptors all come from a man aged 25-45 years who received the YFV17D yellow fever vaccine.

This clonotype was picked up a small number of times. The chain is built from TRBV28 and TRBJ2-2; 8 positions match TRBD1. CDR3 size: 13 residues. Germline values: CDR1 MDHEN, CDR2 SYDVKM. The V and J ends lost 6 bases and 6 bases, in that order; junction bases with no gene match: 3. The CDR3 DNA reads as TGTGCCAGCAGACAGACAGGGGCCGGGGAGCTGTTTTTT. It specifies CASRQTGAGELFF.

The chain joins TRBV7-9 to TRBJ2-1; D might be TRBD1 (6 bases). The germline gives CDR1 SEHNR, CDR2 FQNEAQ (reference sequence). The CDR3 extends over 14 amino acids. The germline V and J ends were trimmed by 5 bases and 9 bases, with 17 bases remaining between them. The CDR3 sequence is CASSVDRFAGEQFF. CDR3 coding DNA: TGTGCCAGCAGCGTCGACAGGTTCGCCGGTGAGCAGTTCTTC.

The V call is TRBV20-1, the J call TRBJ2-3; TRBD2 matches 10 bases. Germline V CDR1 and CDR2: DFQATT, SNEGSKA (reference sequence). This CDR3 has 15 residues. J lost 1 base, V lost 3 bases, and 4 bases had no gene match. The CDR3 DNA sequence: TGCAGTGCTAGTCCAGCGGGAGGGGGCACAGATACGCAGTATTTT. This codes for CSASPAGGGTDTQYF.

The rearrangement uses TRBV4-3 and TRBJ2-5; TRBD2 aligns across 13 bases. CDR1 and CDR2 from the germline V gene are LGHNA and YSLEER. This CDR3 has 18 amino acids. The V segment lost 6 bases and the J segment 1 base; nucleotides outside the gene matches: 11. The CDR3 here is CASRRDLRLAGGQETQYF. CDR3 nucleotides: TGCGCCAGCAGACGCGATCTTCGACTAGCGGGGGGCCAAGAGACCCAGTACTTC.

This clonotype was seen a handful of times. The chain is built from TRBV24-1 and TRBJ2-7; TRBD1 matches 8 bases. This CDR3 comprises 15 residues. Trimming took 4 bases from V and 4 from J; bases not matched to a gene: 8. CDR1 and CDR2 (germline): KGHDR, SFDVKD. This CDR3 is CATSDSRDRGYEQYF. The CDR3 coding sequence is TGTGCCACCAGTGACTCACGAGACAGGGGATACGAGCAGTACTTC.